The clone carrying this T cell receptor beta chain showed up just a few times. Its target is unknown. Prepared TCR beta cDNA libraries contained unique molecular identifiers. There were roughly 0.95 to 11 million T cells, and 400,000 to 650,000 cDNA molecules came from them. TCRdb re-analysed the PCR reads in MiXCR, keeping a single row per CDR3 protein. The sample carries roughly 400,000 distinct CDR3 sequences, 30% to 45% recorded once. The sample comes from a study of post-analysis software for immune sequencing data. Looking at the study overall: Included courses were relapsing-remitting and secondary progressive multiple sclerosis; progressive-relapsing multiple sclerosis was also included. The study, taken as a whole, reports: A handful of TRBV segments, including TRBV5-6, TRBV5-1 and TRBV20-1, were more frequent in patients than controls. Samples from a shared batch, those prepared together, strongly co-clustered by F measure. Compared with controls, patients showed significantly lower normalized Chao1 diversity.

J gave up 3 bases and V 0 bases, and 0 bases lay outside the gene matches. The CDR3 has 14 amino acids. The sequence derives from a girl aged 2 to 9 with multiple sclerosis. The material sequenced was blood. V gene TRBV12-3 or TRBV12-4 combines with J gene TRBJ2-5; 8 nucleotides align to TRBD1. CDR3 bases: TGTGCCAGCAGTTTAGCGGACAGGGAAGAGACCCAGTACTTC. As protein: CASSLADREETQYF.